This T cell receptor (beta chain) is drawn from a study of CD4 and CD8 cells across lung adenocarcinoma regions. This clonotype turned up a few times. The ends lost 1 base at V and 6 bases at J; junction bases unmatched: 4. Germline V lookup: CDR1 SGHNT, CDR2 YENEEA. The CDR3 contains 15 residues. Donors had localized lung adenocarcinoma, a non-small cell lung cancer. TCRdb re-called the PCR reads with MiXCR, one entry per CDR3 protein. Among 3,000 to 4,000 distinct CDR3 sequences listed, roughly 69% were seen once. The rearrangement joins TRBV11-3 to TRBJ2-3; 10 bases agree with TRBD1. Sequencing was carried out using CD4+ T cells from the margin of a lung tumor. The TCR comes from a male donor with lung adenocarcinoma. The CD4 and CD8 labels of this study may be unreliable. CDR3 amino acids: CASSLGGTGVDTQYF. As DNA, the CDR3 is TGTGCCAGCAGCTTAGGAGGGACAGGGGTGGATACGCAGTATTTT.